These T cell receptor beta chains were read from a single sample in a study of blood T cell repertoires in COVID-19. Profiled with immunoSEQ multiplex PCR; TCRdb holds only in-frame clones, not every one. In the table there are some 250,000 clones, around 93% of which are singletons. The sample comprised PBMCs or T cells enriched from blood (not recorded which). These TCRs come from a human donor in a cohort exposed to, infected with or recovered from COVID-19 (not recorded which). The donor label of this sample is uncertain. Both conserved end residues are part of each CDR3. Each record gives: V gene, clone size, D gene, J gene, CDR3 protein, CDR3 DNA. A D gene is named only where the DNA matches it firmly. Clone sizes are given selectively: once, few, many, or a class where the clone is expanded.

TRBV5-1	-	-	TRBJ2-7	CASSLELSGLGYEQYF	TGCGCCAGCAGCTTGGAGCTTTCGGGGTTAGGCTACGAGCAGTACTTC
TRBV9	-	-	TRBJ1-2	CASSADNRDTGKGYTF	TGTGCCAGCAGCGCCGACAACCGGGACACGGGAAAAGGCTACACCTTC
TRBV9	-	-	TRBJ1-2	CASSKGGLFYGYTF	TGTGCCAGCAGCAAAGGAGGACTGTTCTATGGCTACACCTTC
TRBV10-2	-	TRBD1	TRBJ1-2	CASSESKLRDRGFYGYTF	TGCGCCAGCAGTGAGTCGAAATTGCGGGACAGGGGGTTCTATGGCTACACCTTC
TRBV7-9	-	TRBD1	TRBJ1-2	CASSLIPLSFDRGYGYTF	TGTGCCAGCAGCTTAATACCCCTCTCATTCGACAGGGGGTACGGCTACACCTTC
TRBV28	-	-	TRBJ1-2	CASSPWDITFPNYGYTF	TGTGCCAGCAGCCCTTGGGACATAACTTTCCCTAACTATGGCTACACCTTC
TRBV13	-	-	TRBJ1-6	CASSSFGQNSPLHF	TGTGCCAGCAGCTCGTTCGGACAGAATTCACCCCTCCACTTT
TRBV10-3	-	TRBD1	TRBJ1-2	CAISEGGVGYTF	TGTGCCATCAGTGAAGGGGGCGTGGGCTACACCTTC
TRBV24-1	-	TRBD1	TRBJ1-2	CATSEGTGGLIYGYTF	TGTGCCACCAGTGAGGGGACAGGGGGCCTCATTTATGGCTACACCTTC
TRBV30	-	-	TRBJ1-4	CAWSGRATNEKLFF	TGTGCCTGGAGTGGCAGGGCAACTAATGAAAAACTGTTTTTT
TRBV10-2	-	TRBD1	TRBJ2-7	CASSGTGTSYEQYF	TGCGCCAGCAGCGGGACAGGTACTTCCTACGAGCAGTACTTC
TRBV7-2	-	-	TRBJ2-7	CASSFSYEQYF	TGTGCCAGCAGCTTCAGCTACGAGCAGTACTTC
TRBV2	-	-	TRBJ2-2	CASSANTGELFF	TGTGCCAGCAGCGCGAACACCGGGGAGCTGTTTTTT
TRBV27	-	-	TRBJ2-1	CASSPILTLNNEQFF	TGTGCCAGCAGCCCAATCTTAACTTTAAACAATGAGCAGTTCTTC
TRBV9	-	-	TRBJ2-2	CASSVAGNGELFF	TGTGCCAGCAGCGTAGCCGGGAACGGGGAGCTGTTTTTT
TRBV7-3	-	-	TRBJ1-1	CASSPGHRNTEAFF	TGTGCCAGCAGCCCCGGACACAGGAACACTGAAGCTTTCTTT
TRBV29-1	-	TRBD1	TRBJ2-7	CSVPGPTGGVAYEQYF	TGCAGCGTTCCTGGGCCTACAGGGGGTGTCGCCTACGAGCAGTACTTC
TRBV30	-	TRBD1	TRBJ2-2	CAWKRGQTNTGELFF	TGTGCCTGGAAACGGGGACAGACGAACACCGGGGAGCTGTTTTTT
TRBV27	-	-	TRBJ1-6	CASSSISSYNSPLHF	TGTGCCAGCAGTTCCATCAGCTCCTATAATTCACCCCTCCACTTT
TRBV24-1	-	TRBD2	TRBJ2-1	CATSDSGRGWNEQFF	TGTGCCACCAGTGATTCCGGGAGGGGATGGAATGAGCAGTTCTTC
TRBV5-5	-	-	TRBJ1-2	CASSLRTGGYTF	TGTGCCAGCAGCTTGCGTACGGGAGGCTACACCTTC
TRBV4-3	-	-	TRBJ2-7	CASSLSFETGSSYEQYF	TGCGCCAGCAGCCTTAGCTTTGAGACAGGTTCCTCCTACGAGCAGTACTTC
TRBV10-1	-	-	TRBJ2-2	CASSVSGDTGELFF	TGCGCCAGCAGTGTTTCAGGGGACACCGGGGAGCTGTTTTTT
TRBV3-1/TRBV3-2	-	-	TRBJ1-2	CATCYGYTF	TGTGCCACCTGCTATGGCTACACCTTC
TRBV4-1	-	-	TRBJ1-2	CASSRLGGDPSRGYTF	TGCGCCAGCAGCCGCCTAGGAGGGGACCCCTCCCGTGGCTACACCTTC
TRBV9	once	TRBD2	TRBJ2-2	CASSPLGGGTYTGELFF	TGTGCCAGCAGCCCCCTGGGGGGGGGTACTTACACCGGGGAGCTGTTTTTT
TRBV6-5	-	-	TRBJ1-2	CASSYSTLNYGYTF	TGTGCCAGCAGTTACTCGACACTTAACTATGGCTACACCTTC
TRBV27	-	TRBD1	TRBJ2-3	CASSPGQGTQYF	TGTGCCAGCAGTCCGGGACAGGGAACGCAGTATTTT
TRBV30	-	-	TRBJ1-1	CAWSLTTEAFF	TGTGCCTGGAGTCTAACCACTGAAGCTTTCTTT
TRBV12-3/TRBV12-4	-	-	TRBJ1-5	CASSPENQPQHF	TGTGCCAGCAGCCCGGAGAATCAGCCCCAGCATTTT
TRBV6-6	-	-	TRBJ1-1	CASSQFVIGANTEAFF	TGTGCCAGCAGTCAGTTCGTCATAGGGGCGAACACTGAAGCTTTCTTT
TRBV11-2	-	TRBD2	TRBJ2-5	CASSLDAAGGGETQYF	TGTGCCAGCAGCTTAGATGCAGCGGGAGGAGGAGAGACCCAGTACTTC
TRBV25-1	-	-	TRBJ1-4	CASSEQLWTGNEKLFF	TGTGCCAGCAGTGAACAACTTTGGACGGGGAATGAAAAACTGTTTTTT
TRBV12-5	once	-	TRBJ1-5	CASGAGQINQPQHF	TGTGCTAGTGGGGCGGGTCAAATCAATCAGCCCCAGCATTTT
TRBV7-2	-	-	TRBJ1-1	CASSLAGFYTEAFF	TGTGCCAGCAGCTTAGCGGGCTTCTACACTGAAGCTTTCTTT
TRBV13	-	-	TRBJ1-1	CASSPPLSEAFF	TGTGCCAGCAGCCCCCCCCTTAGTGAAGCTTTCTTT
TRBV27	-	TRBD1	TRBJ1-2	CASSFNRGIGYGYTF	TGTGCCAGCAGTTTCAACAGGGGGATCGGCTATGGCTACACCTTC
TRBV4-3	-	-	TRBJ2-6	CASSPWGARPGANVLTF	TGCGCCAGCAGCCCCTGGGGCGCACGGCCTGGGGCCAACGTCCTGACTTTC
TRBV3-1/TRBV3-2	-	-	TRBJ2-3	CASSHGVWDSRDTQYF	TGTGCCAGCAGCCATGGGGTATGGGACTCCCGAGATACGCAGTATTTT
TRBV13	-	-	TRBJ1-3	CASSYYQGTGNTIYF	TGTGCCAGCAGCTATTACCAGGGTACTGGAAACACCATATATTTT
TRBV23-1	-	-	TRBJ2-2	CASSRLKTGHNTGELFF	TGCGCCAGCAGTCGTTTAAAAACGGGACATAACACCGGGGAGCTGTTTTTT